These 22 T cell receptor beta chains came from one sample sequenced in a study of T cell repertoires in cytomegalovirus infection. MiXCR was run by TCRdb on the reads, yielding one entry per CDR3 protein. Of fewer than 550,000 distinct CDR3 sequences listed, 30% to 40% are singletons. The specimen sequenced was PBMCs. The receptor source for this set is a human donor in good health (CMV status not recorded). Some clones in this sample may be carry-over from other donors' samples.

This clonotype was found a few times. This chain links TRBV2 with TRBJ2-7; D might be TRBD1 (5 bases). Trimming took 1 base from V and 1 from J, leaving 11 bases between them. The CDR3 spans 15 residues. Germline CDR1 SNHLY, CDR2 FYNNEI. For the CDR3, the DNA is TGTGCCAGCAGTGAAGGGACACTTACTTCCTACGAGCAGTACTTC. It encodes CASSEGTLTSYEQYF.

The CDR3: CASSSSGTGWDGYTF. The DNA of the CDR3 is TGTGCCAGCAGCTCTTCCGGGACAGGGTGGGATGGCTACACCTTC. The chain has TRBV7-9 and TRBJ1-2; 9 nucleotides agree with TRBD1. Trimming removed 4 bases from V and 6 bases from J; junction bases left unmatched: 9. The CDR3 spans 15 residues. Germline V lookup: CDR1 SEHNR, CDR2 FQNEAQ (reference sequence).

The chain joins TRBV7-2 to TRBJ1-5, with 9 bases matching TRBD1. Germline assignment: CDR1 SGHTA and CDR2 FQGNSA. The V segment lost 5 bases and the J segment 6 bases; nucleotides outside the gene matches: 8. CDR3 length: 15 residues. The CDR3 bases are TGTGCCAGCAGCCGGGACAGGGCGGGGGGTCAGCCCCAGCATTTT. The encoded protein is CASSRDRAGGQPQHF.

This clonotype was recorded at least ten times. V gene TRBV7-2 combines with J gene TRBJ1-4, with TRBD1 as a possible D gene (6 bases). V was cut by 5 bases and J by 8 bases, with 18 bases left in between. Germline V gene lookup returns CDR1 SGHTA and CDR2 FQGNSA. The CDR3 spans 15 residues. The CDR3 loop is CASSRIQGYGEKLFF. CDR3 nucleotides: TGTGCCAGCAGCCGAATCCAGGGGTATGGGGAAAAACTGTTTTTT.

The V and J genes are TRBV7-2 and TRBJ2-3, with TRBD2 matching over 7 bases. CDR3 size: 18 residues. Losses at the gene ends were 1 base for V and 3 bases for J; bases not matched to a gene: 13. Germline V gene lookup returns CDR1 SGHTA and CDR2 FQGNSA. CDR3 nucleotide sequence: TGTGCCAGCAGCTTAGGAAGCGGAGGGAGGGCCCCAACAGATACGCAGTATTTT. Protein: CASSLGSGGRAPTDTQYF.

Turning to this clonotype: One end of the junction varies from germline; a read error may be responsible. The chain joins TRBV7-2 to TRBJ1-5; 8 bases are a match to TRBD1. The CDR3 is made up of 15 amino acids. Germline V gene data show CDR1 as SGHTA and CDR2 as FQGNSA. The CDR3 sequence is CASSSIRGRSQPQPF. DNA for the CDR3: TGTGCCAGCAGCTCTATCAGGGGGCGCAGCCAGCCCCAGCCTTTT.

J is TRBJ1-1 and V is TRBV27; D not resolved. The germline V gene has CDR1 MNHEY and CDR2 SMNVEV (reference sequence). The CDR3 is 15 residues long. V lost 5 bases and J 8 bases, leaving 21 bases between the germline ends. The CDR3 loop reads CASSTRAKTGMEAFF. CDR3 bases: TGTGCCAGCAGTACAAGAGCGAAAACGGGTATGGAAGCTTTCTTT.

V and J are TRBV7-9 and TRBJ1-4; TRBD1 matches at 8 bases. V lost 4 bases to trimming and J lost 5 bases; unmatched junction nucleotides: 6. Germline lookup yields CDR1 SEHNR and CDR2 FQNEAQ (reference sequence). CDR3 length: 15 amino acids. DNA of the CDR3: TGTGCCAGCAGCTCATCGAGGACAGGGAATGAAAAACTGTTTTTT. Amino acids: CASSSSRTGNEKLFF.

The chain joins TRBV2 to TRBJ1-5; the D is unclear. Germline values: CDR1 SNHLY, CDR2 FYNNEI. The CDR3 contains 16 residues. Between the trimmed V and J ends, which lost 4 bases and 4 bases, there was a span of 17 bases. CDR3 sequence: CASSGLYPGGNQPQHF. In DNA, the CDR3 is TGTGCCAGCAGTGGGCTCTACCCGGGCGGGAATCAGCCCCAGCATTTT.

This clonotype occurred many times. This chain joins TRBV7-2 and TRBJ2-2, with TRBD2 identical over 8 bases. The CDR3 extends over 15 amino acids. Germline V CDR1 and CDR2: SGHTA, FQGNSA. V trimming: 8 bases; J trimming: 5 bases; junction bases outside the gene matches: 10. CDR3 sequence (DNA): TGTGCCAGCTCACGGGGGGGTAGCGGGACCGGGGAGCTGTTTTTT. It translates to CASSRGGSGTGELFF.

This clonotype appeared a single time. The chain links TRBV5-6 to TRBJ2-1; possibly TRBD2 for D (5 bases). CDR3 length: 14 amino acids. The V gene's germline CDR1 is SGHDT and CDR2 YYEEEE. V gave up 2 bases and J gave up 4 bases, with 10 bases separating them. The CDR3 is CASSFGVGYNEQFF. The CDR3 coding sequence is TGTGCCAGCAGCTTCGGGGTGGGGTACAATGAGCAGTTCTTC. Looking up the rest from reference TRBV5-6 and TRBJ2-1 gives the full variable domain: DAGVTQSPTHLIKTRGQQVTLRCSPKSGHDTVSWYQQALGQGPQFIFQYYEEEERQRGNFPDRFSGHQFPNYSSELNVNALLLGDSALYLCASSFGVGYNEQFFGPGTRLTVL.

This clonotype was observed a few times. CDR3 sequence (DNA): TGTGCCAGCAGTGCTAGCGGGGGGACCACAGATACGCAGTATTTT. Its protein is CASSASGGTTDTQYF. The chain uses TRBV2 and TRBJ2-3; 11 bases match TRBD2. Germline values: CDR1 SNHLY, CDR2 FYNNEI. V shed 4 bases, J shed 2 bases, and the junction held 2 bases outside the gene matches. CDR3 length equals 15 residues.

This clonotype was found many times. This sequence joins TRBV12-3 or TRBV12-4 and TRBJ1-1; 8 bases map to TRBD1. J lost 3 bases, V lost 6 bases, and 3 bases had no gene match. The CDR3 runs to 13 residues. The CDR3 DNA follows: TGTGCCAGCAGCGGACAGGGATACACTGAAGCTTTCTTT. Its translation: CASSGQGYTEAFF.

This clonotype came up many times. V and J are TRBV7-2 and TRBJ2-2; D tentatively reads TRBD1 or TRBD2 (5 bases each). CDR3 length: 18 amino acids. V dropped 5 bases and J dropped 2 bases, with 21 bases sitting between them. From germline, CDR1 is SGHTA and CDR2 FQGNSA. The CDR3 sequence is CASSPATQGRLNTGELFF. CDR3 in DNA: TGTGCCAGCAGCCCCGCCACCCAGGGACGGCTAAACACCGGGGAGCTGTTTTTT.

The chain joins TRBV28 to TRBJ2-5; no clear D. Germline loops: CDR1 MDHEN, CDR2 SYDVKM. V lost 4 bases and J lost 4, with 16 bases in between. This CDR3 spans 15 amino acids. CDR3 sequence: CASSCQAYVGETQYF. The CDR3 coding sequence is TGTGCCAGCAGTTGTCAAGCGTATGTTGGAGAGACCCAGTACTTC.

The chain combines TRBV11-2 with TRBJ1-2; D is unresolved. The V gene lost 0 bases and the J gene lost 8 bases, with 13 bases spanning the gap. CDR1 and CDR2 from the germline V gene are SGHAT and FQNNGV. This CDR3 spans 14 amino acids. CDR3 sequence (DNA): TGTGCCAGCAGCTTAGAAGGGTTACCGTGGGGCTACACCTTC. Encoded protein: CASSLEGLPWGYTF. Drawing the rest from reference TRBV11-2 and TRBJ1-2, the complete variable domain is EAGVAQSPRYKIIEKRQSVAFWCNPISGHATLYWYQQILGQGPKLLIQFQNNGVVDDSQLPKDRFSAERLKGVDSTLKIQPAKLEDSAVYLCASSLEGLPWGYTFGSGTRLTVV.

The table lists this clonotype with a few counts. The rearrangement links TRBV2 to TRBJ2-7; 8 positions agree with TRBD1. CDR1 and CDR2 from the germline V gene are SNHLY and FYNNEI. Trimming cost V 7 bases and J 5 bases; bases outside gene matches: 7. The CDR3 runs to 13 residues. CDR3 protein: CASTGGQVHEQYF. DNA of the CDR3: TGTGCCAGCACAGGGGGCCAAGTCCACGAGCAGTACTTC.

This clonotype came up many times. CDR3 residues: CASSLILGETQYF. DNA of the CDR3: TGTGCCAGCAGCTTAATCCTAGGAGAGACCCAGTACTTC. The gene calls are TRBV7-2 and TRBJ2-5; D remains ambiguous. CDR3 length equals 13 residues. V shed 2 bases and J shed 4 bases, with 8 bases lying between them. Germline values: CDR1 SGHTA, CDR2 FQGNSA.

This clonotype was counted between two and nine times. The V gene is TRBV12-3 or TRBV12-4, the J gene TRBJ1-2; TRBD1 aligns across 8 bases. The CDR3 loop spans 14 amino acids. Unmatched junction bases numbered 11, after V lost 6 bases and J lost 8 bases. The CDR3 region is CASRDTTGVGGYTF. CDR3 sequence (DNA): TGTGCCAGCAGAGATACGACAGGGGTCGGAGGCTACACCTTC.

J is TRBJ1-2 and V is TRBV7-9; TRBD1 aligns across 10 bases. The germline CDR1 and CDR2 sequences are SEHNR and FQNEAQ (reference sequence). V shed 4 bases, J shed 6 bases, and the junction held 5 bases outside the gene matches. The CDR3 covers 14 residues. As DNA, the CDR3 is TGTGCCAGCAGCTCCACCGGGACAGGGGATGGCTACACCTTC. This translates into CASSSTGTGDGYTF.

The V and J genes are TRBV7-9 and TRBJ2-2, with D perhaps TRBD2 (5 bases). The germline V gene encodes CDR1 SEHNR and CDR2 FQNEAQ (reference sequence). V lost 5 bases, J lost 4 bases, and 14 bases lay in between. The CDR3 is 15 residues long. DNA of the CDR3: TGTGCCAGCAGCCTGGGTCTACGGGGCACCGGGGAGCTGTTTTTT. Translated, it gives CASSLGLRGTGELFF.

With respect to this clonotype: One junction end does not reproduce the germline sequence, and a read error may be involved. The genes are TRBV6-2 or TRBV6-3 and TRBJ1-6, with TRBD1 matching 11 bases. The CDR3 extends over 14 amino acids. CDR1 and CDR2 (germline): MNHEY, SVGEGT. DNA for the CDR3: TGTGCCAGCACCTCACTCGGACAGGGGGCTGAAGATTTCTTT. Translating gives CASTSLGQGAEDFF.